These 17 T cell receptor beta chains originate from one sample sequenced in a study of T-cell memory formation after mild COVID-19. TCRdb reprocessed the 5' RACE reads with MiXCR, giving one entry per CDR3 protein. The table shows roughly 350,000 distinct CDR3 sequences, with 20% to 25% occurring only once. The sample was PBMCs or a T cell subset sorted from them (not recorded which). These receptors all come from an adult woman who had mild COVID-19 (a few samples of this study predate the infection). Cell type and time point are not known.

For the CDR3, the DNA is TGTGCCAGCAGCGCCTCGGGACAGCCCTATGGCTACACCTTC. It is translated as CASSASGQPYGYTF. This chain links TRBV5-6 with TRBJ1-2; 7 bases line up with TRBD1. The germline V gene encodes CDR1 SGHDT and CDR2 YYEEEE. CDR3 length equals 14 residues. V dropped 4 bases and J dropped 4; count of bases not matched to a gene: 7. The whole variable domain, remainder taken from reference TRBV5-6 and TRBJ1-2, is DAGVTQSPTHLIKTRGQQVTLRCSPKSGHDTVSWYQQALGQGPQFIFQYYEEEERQRGNFPDRFSGHQFPNYSSELNVNALLLGDSALYLCASSASGQPYGYTFGSGTRLTVV.

The V gene is TRBV7-2, the J gene TRBJ1-2, with D unclear. Germline assignment: CDR1 SGHTA and CDR2 FQGNSA. Trimming pared 1 base from V and 3 bases from J, leaving 9 bases between. The CDR3 totals 14 residues. The CDR3 nucleotides read TGTGCCAGCAGCTTAGGGAGGACCCACTATGGCTACACCTTC. This translates into CASSLGRTHYGYTF.

This clonotype showed up just a few times. The genes are TRBV14 and TRBJ2-1; D unresolved. Trimming stripped 0 bases from V and 9 bases from J, with 9 bases between. The CDR3 contains 13 residues. CDR1 and CDR2 from the germline V gene are SGHDN and FVKESK. CDR3 DNA: TGTGCCAGCAGCCAAGACGAGAGCACTGAGCAGTTCTTC. Its protein product is CASSQDESTEQFF.

This clonotype turned up a few times. This rearrangement joins TRBV4-3 to TRBJ2-1; 14 nucleotides match TRBD2. The V segment lost 2 bases and the J segment 9 bases; nucleotides outside the gene matches: 9. The CDR3 has 17 residues. The V gene's germline CDR1 is LGHNA and CDR2 YSLEER. CDR3 sequence (DNA): TGCGCCAGCAGCCAACCGCTGACTAGCGGGAGGGGTGGTGAGCAGTTCTTC. Protein: CASSQPLTSGRGGEQFF.

This clonotype came up many times. This chain links TRBV5-1 with TRBJ1-5, with a possible D match to TRBD1 (6 bases). Germline V gene sequence: CDR1 SGHRS, CDR2 YFSETQ. Between the trimmed V and J ends, which lost 2 bases and 4 bases, there was a span of 13 bases. This CDR3 is built from 15 residues. The CDR3 spells CASSLGSGENQPQHF. CDR3 DNA: TGCGCCAGCAGCTTAGGGTCAGGGGAAAATCAGCCCCAGCATTTT.

The chain carries TRBV3-1 and TRBJ2-3; 8 bases align to TRBD1. Germline assignment: CDR1 LGHDT and CDR2 YNNKEL (reference sequence). V trimming: 4 bases; J trimming: 7 bases; junction bases outside the gene matches: 10. The CDR3 loop spans 15 amino acids. The CDR3 is CASSPKGQGPNTQYF. The DNA for the CDR3 is TGTGCCAGCAGCCCCAAAGGACAGGGACCGAATACGCAGTATTTT.

The chain recombines TRBV20-1 with TRBJ2-5; 8 bases line up with TRBD1. Germline CDR1 DFQATT, CDR2 SNEGSKA (reference sequence). Trimming cost V 6 bases and J 5 bases; bases outside gene matches: 5. The CDR3 runs to 12 residues. CDR3 sequence: CSARTGLETQYF. CDR3 DNA: TGCAGTGCCCGGACAGGGTTGGAGACCCAGTACTTC.

This clonotype was seen a handful of times. The chain links TRBV7-9 to TRBJ2-7; D unresolved. This CDR3 comprises 13 residues. CDR1 is SEHNR, CDR2 FQNEAQ, per germline (reference sequence). Trimming left V 5 bases short and J 4 bases short, with 12 bases between. The CDR3 nucleotides read TGTGCCAGCAGCGAGGCGGCCACTTACGAGCAGTACTTC. Amino acid sequence: CASSEAATYEQYF. The whole variable domain, remainder taken from reference TRBV7-9 and TRBJ2-7, is DTGVSQNPRHKITKRGQNVTFRCDPISEHNRLYWYRQTLGQGPEFLTYFQNEAQLEKSRLLSDRFSAERPKGSFSTLEIQRTEQGDSAMYLCASSEAATYEQYFGPGTRLTVT.

The genes are TRBV24-1 and TRBJ2-5; tentative D call: TRBD1 (6 bases). V was trimmed by 6 bases and J by 2 bases, leaving 18 bases between them. The CDR3 spans 16 residues. Germline assignment: CDR1 KGHDR and CDR2 SFDVKD. For the CDR3, the DNA is TGTGCCACCAGTAGGACTCCGACAGGATTTCAAGAGACCCAGTACTTC. This encodes CATSRTPTGFQETQYF.

The chain couples TRBV19 to TRBJ2-6; D is unresolved. The V gene's germline CDR1 is LNHDA and CDR2 SQIVND (reference sequence). V lost 7 bases and J 0 bases, leaving 10 bases between the germline ends. The CDR3 contains 15 residues. The CDR3 here is CASIPTGSGANVLTF. The DNA for the CDR3 is TGTGCCAGTATCCCCACCGGCTCTGGGGCCAACGTCCTGACTTTC.

Here the CDR3 reads CASSRQGTNQPQHF. CDR3 nucleotide sequence: TGTGCCAGCAGCCGACAGGGAACCAATCAGCCCCAGCATTTT. The J gene is TRBJ1-5, the V gene TRBV5-6, with TRBD1 identical over 7 bases. This CDR3 has 14 residues. The germline V gene has CDR1 SGHDT and CDR2 YYEEEE. Trimming removed 4 bases from V and 3 bases from J; junction bases left unmatched: 4.

This clonotype has ten or more counts. The V gene is TRBV25-1, the J gene TRBJ2-1; 10 bases fit TRBD2. The germline CDR1 and CDR2 sequences are MGHDK and SYGVNS. CDR3 length: 14 amino acids. Trimming at V came to 8 bases and at J to 4 bases, leaving 5 bases not matched to a gene. CDR3 coding DNA: TGTGCCAGCCGGACTAGCGGTGGGTACAATGAGCAGTTCTTC. This sequence encodes CASRTSGGYNEQFF.

This clonotype was seen a few times. The chain combines TRBV7-3 with TRBJ2-2; D uncertain. This CDR3 contains 12 residues. Germline V gene data show CDR1 as SGHTA and CDR2 as FQGTGA. V shed 4 bases and J shed 6 bases, with 6 bases lying between them. The CDR3 spells CASSSGAGELFF. CDR3 nucleotide sequence: TGTGCCAGCAGCTCCGGAGCCGGGGAGCTGTTTTTT.

V and J are TRBV20-1 and TRBJ1-1; perhaps TRBD1 as D (5 bases). The germline gives CDR1 DFQATT, CDR2 SNEGSKA (reference sequence). Trimming cost V 3 bases and J 0 bases, with 14 bases left between them. This CDR3 is 15 amino acids long. The CDR3 region has the DNA TGCAGTGCTAGGAGTCAGGGAGGCGTGAACACTGAAGCTTTCTTT. The encoded protein is CSARSQGGVNTEAFF.

The genes are TRBV10-3 and TRBJ1-1, with a tentative D call TRBD1 (6 bases). Deletions cut 7 bases from V and 0 bases from J, with 9 bases between. The CDR3 consists of 13 residues. The germline V gene has CDR1 ENHRY and CDR2 SYGVKD. The CDR3 sequence is CAINTGMNTEAFF. The CDR3 region has the DNA TGTGCCATCAATACAGGGATGAACACTGAAGCTTTCTTT.

The rearrangement links TRBV7-9 to TRBJ1-2; the match to TRBD1 covers 9 bases. The CDR3 runs to 16 residues. The germline V gene has CDR1 SEHNR and CDR2 FQNEAQ (reference sequence). V shed 5 bases, J shed 7 bases, and the junction held 14 bases outside the gene matches. The CDR3 loop is CASSTLPGQGSSGYTF. CDR3 DNA sequence: TGTGCCAGCAGCACGTTACCGGGACAGGGTTCTTCTGGCTACACCTTC.

This clonotype was counted many times. The chain uses TRBV20-1 and TRBJ1-1; tentatively, D is TRBD1 (5 bases). This CDR3 spans 13 amino acids. Germline CDR1 DFQATT, CDR2 SNEGSKA (reference sequence). The germline V and J ends were trimmed by 3 bases and 3 bases, with 11 bases remaining between them. The CDR3 region is CSASIPGDTEAFF. The CDR3, as DNA: TGCAGTGCTAGTATCCCGGGGGACACTGAAGCTTTCTTT.